This T cell receptor beta chain came from a study of blood T cell repertoires in COVID-19. Some clones are missing from TCRdb's copy, which holds only in-frame ones; the method was immunoSEQ multiplex PCR. This sample yields about 200,000 clones, of which more than 70% are seen a single time; roughly a sixth belongs to the top ten. Trimming stripped 3 bases from V and 0 bases from J, with 18 bases between. Germline CDR1 DFQATT, CDR2 SNEGSKA (reference sequence). The CDR3 is 17 residues long. This clonotype originated in a man between 45 and 60 years old with COVID-19, enrolled during active disease. The sequencing sample was made of peripheral blood. The J gene is TRBJ1-5, the V gene TRBV20-1, with a tentative D call TRBD1 (5 bases). The CDR3 DNA reads TGCAGTGCTAGTGAACTTAGACAGTTCTATAGCAATCAGCCCCAGCATTTT. Translating gives CSASELRQFYSNQPQHF.